Listed here are 12 T cell receptor beta chains from one sample, sequenced in a study of naive and memory T cell subsets. Findings of the study overall: Especially in CD8 cells, naive repertoires contained a few larger clonotypes, possibly CD45RA-re-expressing memory cells.

What these receptors recognize is not known. An equimolar mix of two oligonucleotides served as the beta constant-region primer for TRBC1 and TRBC2. Nested alpha and beta constant-region primers with the SP2 primer drove four PCR rounds on ligated cDNA. A single record per CDR3 protein comes from TCRdb applying MiXCR to the UMI-ligation and nested PCR reads. The table shows about 150,000 distinct CDR3 sequences, with approximately 22% occurring only once. Material: naive CD4+ T cells from blood. All receptors derive from a human donor in good health.

This clonotype was detected only a few times. The chain recombines TRBV5-1 with TRBJ2-7; 9 bases align to TRBD1. The length of the CDR3 is 12 residues. Germline CDR1 and CDR2: SGHRS and YFSETQ. After removal of 5 bases from V and 5 bases from J, the junction contained 2 bases not matched to a gene. This chain's CDR3 is CASRTGGNEQYF. DNA of the CDR3: TGCGCCAGCAGGACAGGGGGGAACGAGCAGTACTTC.

The J gene is TRBJ1-2, the V gene TRBV30, with D uncertain. V gave up 2 bases and J gave up 2 bases, with 3 bases separating them. Germline-derived CDR1 and CDR2 are GTSNPN and SVGIG (reference sequence). CDR3 length: 11 amino acids. CDR3 region: CAWSLNYGYTF. The CDR3 DNA is TGTGCCTGGAGTTTAAACTATGGCTACACCTTC.

This chain links TRBV7-2 with TRBJ2-6; 10 bases are a match to TRBD1. CDR3 size: 18 residues. The germline gives CDR1 SGHTA, CDR2 FQGNSA. After removal of 1 base from V and 2 bases from J, the junction contained 5 bases not matched to a gene. The CDR3 DNA is TGTGCCAGCAGCTTAGTCGGGACAGGGGTTACTGGGGCCAACGTCCTGACTTTC. It is translated as CASSLVGTGVTGANVLTF.

This clonotype occurred a few times. The V gene is TRBV5-6, the J gene TRBJ2-1, with D possibly being TRBD2 (6 bases). V was trimmed by 4 bases and J by 6 bases, leaving 17 bases between them. The CDR3 sequence is 15 residues long. From germline, CDR1 is SGHDT and CDR2 YYEEEE. The CDR3 loop is CASSLLAVLGNEQFF. DNA for the CDR3: TGTGCCAGCAGCCTTTTAGCGGTCTTGGGCAATGAGCAGTTCTTC.

This clonotype was observed many times. The chain combines TRBV29-1 with TRBJ2-1, with 11 bases fitting TRBD2. The CDR3 has 14 residues. V gave up 7 bases and J gave up 3 bases; unmatched junction bases: 5. Looked up from germline, CDR1 is SQVTM and CDR2 is ANQGSEA. The CDR3 protein is CSDRLAGYYNEQFF. CDR3 nucleotides: TGCAGCGACCGACTAGCGGGATACTACAATGAGCAGTTCTTC.

The sample holds a few counts of this clonotype. J is TRBJ2-7 and V is TRBV29-1; D is ambiguous. The CDR3 loop spans 11 amino acids. Germline CDR1 SQVTM, CDR2 ANQGSEA. The V end was cut by 4 bases, the J end by 5 bases, with 9 bases between. The CDR3 loop reads CSVAIPNEQYF. The CDR3 DNA is TGCAGCGTTGCGATCCCGAACGAGCAGTACTTC.

This clonotype was seen a few times. The CDR3 spells CASTSPAGEYEQYF. CDR3 nucleotides: TGTGCCAGCACCTCTCCGGCAGGAGAATACGAGCAGTACTTC. This rearrangement joins TRBV28 to TRBJ2-7; D gene ambiguous. The CDR3 totals 14 residues. Per germline, CDR1 MDHEN and CDR2 SYDVKM. V was shortened by 7 bases and J by 4 bases, with 17 bases between the two germline ends.

This clonotype was seen at least ten times. The chain links TRBV20-1 to TRBJ2-3; D unresolved. CDR1 and CDR2 from the germline V gene are DFQATT and SNEGSKA (reference sequence). The CDR3 has 12 residues. V was trimmed by 2 bases and J by 4 bases, leaving 7 bases between them. The DNA of the CDR3 is TGCAGTGCTAGATCTGGCGCAGATACGCAGTATTTT. Translating gives CSARSGADTQYF.

CDR3 loop: CASSPPGPQNTEAFF. CDR3 DNA: TGTGCCAGCAGTCCACCGGGACCCCAGAACACTGAAGCTTTCTTT. This chain links TRBV28 with TRBJ1-1; a possible D gene is TRBD1 (5 bases). The CDR3 has 15 residues. Trimming pared 5 bases from V and 1 base from J, leaving 14 bases between. Germline CDR1 and CDR2: MDHEN and SYDVKM.

This clonotype occurred a few times. The chain carries TRBV7-2 and TRBJ2-1; TRBD1 aligns across 8 bases. Germline V lookup: CDR1 SGHTA, CDR2 FQGNSA. The CDR3 is 13 amino acids. The V segment lost 2 bases and the J segment 15 bases; nucleotides outside the gene matches: 9. For the CDR3, the DNA is TGTGCCAGCAGCTTACGAAACCGGGACAGGACGTTCTTC. This sequence encodes CASSLRNRDRTFF. The full variable domain, with the rest looked up from reference TRBV7-2 and TRBJ2-1, is GAGVSQSPSNKVTEKGKDVELRCDPISGHTALYWYRQSLGQGLEFLIYFQGNSAPDKSGLPSDRFSAERTGGSVSTLTIQRTQQEDSAVYLCASSLRNRDRTFFGPGTRLTVL.

This clonotype has a handful of counts. The V call is TRBV6-5, the J call TRBJ2-1, with 8 bases identical to TRBD2. CDR1 and CDR2 from the germline V gene are MNHEY and SVGAGI. Trimming took 9 bases from V and 15 from J; bases not matched to a gene: 10. The CDR3 has 11 amino acids. This CDR3 reads CASEYGTSTFF. The DNA of the CDR3 is TGTGCCAGTGAATACGGGACTAGTACGTTCTTC.

The rearrangement uses TRBV6-5 and TRBJ1-6; D unclear. V gave up 0 bases and J gave up 7 bases, with 4 bases separating them. Germline assignment: CDR1 MNHEY and CDR2 SVGAGI. The CDR3 extends over 13 amino acids. CDR3 region: CASSYSQNSPLHF. CDR3 DNA: TGTGCCAGCAGTTACTCCCAAAATTCACCCCTCCACTTT.